The clone carrying this TCR beta chain was seen only a few times. Antigen unknown. The data were obtained in a study of blood T cells in healthy people across ages. About the study: Capture by template switching was about one barcoded beta molecule per two T cells. Whole-study results and caveats: Getting older went along with TCR beta diversity per million T cells dropping roughly linearly.

A second 7 to 11 cycle PCR used barcoded and J-beta primers. Via MiXCR, TCRdb re-called the 5' RACE reads, giving one row per CDR3 protein. The table includes about 640,000 distinct CDR3 sequences, around three fifths detected once. In germline, CDR1 is SQVTM, CDR2 ANQGSEA. This CDR3 region has 14 residues. The ends lost 7 bases at V and 0 bases at J; junction bases unmatched: 8. The sequencing sample was made of blood. The receptor's source is a man between 60 and 75 years old in good health. The J gene is TRBJ1-1, the V gene TRBV29-1; TRBD1 agrees at 7 bases. CDR3 amino acids: CSADDRALNTEAFF. In DNA, the CDR3 is TGCAGCGCCGACGACAGGGCCTTGAACACTGAAGCTTTCTTT.